A selection of T cell receptor beta chains follows, all from one sample in a study of T-cell memory formation after mild COVID-19. In TCRdb, the 5' RACE reads were re-called with MiXCR into one record per CDR3 protein. Of roughly 190,000 distinct CDR3 sequences detected, around 30% appear once; the ten largest clones hold roughly an eighth. The sample was PBMCs or a T cell subset sorted from them (not recorded which). The receptors here all came from an adult woman who had mild COVID-19 (a few samples of this study predate the infection). Cell type and time point are not known. Each CDR3 is given with its conserved first and last residue. A D gene is named only where the DNA matches it firmly. Rows give clone size only sometimes, using once, few, many, or a class for an expanded clone.

j_call | d_call | clone_size | v_call | cdr3_nt | cdr3_aa
TRBJ2-7 | TRBD2 | . | TRBV18 | TGTGCCAGCTCACCTAGAAGCGGGGGTCCTTACGAGCAGTACTTC | CASSPRSGGPYEQYF
TRBJ2-6 | . | few | TRBV7-3 | TGTGCCAGCAGCCCTTCCGGCTCTGGGGCCAACGTCCTGACTTTC | CASSPSGSGANVLTF
TRBJ1-5 | TRBD1 | once | TRBV20-1 | TGCAGTGCTACTTCGGGGACAGGTAATCAGCCCCAGCATTTT | CSATSGTGNQPQHF
TRBJ2-3 | TRBD2 | . | TRBV5-1 | TGCGCCAGCAGCTTGGCGGGAGGGCCGAATACGCAGTATTTT | CASSLAGGPNTQYF
TRBJ2-3 | . | . | TRBV30 | TGTGCCTGGAATAGGGGCCTGGGGACAGATACGCAGTATTTT | CAWNRGLGTDTQYF
TRBJ2-1 | TRBD2 | . | TRBV12-3/TRBV12-4 | TGTGCCAGCAGTTTTAGCGGGGGCCGTCATGATGAGCAGTTCTTC | CASSFSGGRHDEQFF
TRBJ2-5 | . | . | TRBV7-6 | TGTGCCAGCAGCTTATATGGCAGGAAGTACCAAGAGACCCAGTACTTC | CASSLYGRKYQETQYF
TRBJ1-2 | . | . | TRBV20-1 | TGCAGTGCTAGAGATTCACAGACCACCTATGGCTACACCTTC | CSARDSQTTYGYTF
TRBJ2-7 | TRBD2 | few | TRBV2 | TGTGCCAGCAGTGAAGCCGGGACTAGCGGGGCCTACGAGCAGTACTTC | CASSEAGTSGAYEQYF
TRBJ1-2 | . | few | TRBV3-1 | TGTGCCAGCAGCCCGGGGCCCGGCGATGGCTACACCTTC | CASSPGPGDGYTF
TRBJ2-3 | . | . | TRBV24-1 | TGTGCCACCAGTGATGAACCCGGGGCGTCCGATACGCAGTATTTT | CATSDEPGASDTQYF
TRBJ1-2 | . | many | TRBV7-9 | TGTGCCAGCAGCTTACAGGAGCCTATAATTGGCTACACCTTC | CASSLQEPIIGYTF
TRBJ2-3 | TRBD2 | . | TRBV5-4 | TGTGCCAGCAGAGCAGCGGGAGTCAGCACAGATACGCAGTATTTT | CASRAAGVSTDTQYF
TRBJ2-1 | . | . | TRBV15 | TGTGCCACCAGCAGCAAATCCGGGACCCACAATGAGCAGTTCTTC | CATSSKSGTHNEQFF
TRBJ1-1 | TRBD1 | . | TRBV9 | TGTGCCAGCAGCTCCACAGGGGGCGCGGCCACTGAAGCTTTCTTT | CASSSTGGAATEAFF
TRBJ2-2 | . | . | TRBV29-1 | TGCAGCGTTGGCGCGCCAGTCGCCGGGGAGCTGTTTTTT | CSVGAPVAGELFF
TRBJ2-4 | TRBD1 | . | TRBV6-5 | TGTGCCAGCAGCCTGACAGGGGTGGACATTCAGTACTTC | CASSLTGVDIQYF
TRBJ2-2 | . | few | TRBV5-5 | TGTGCCAGCAGCTTTAGATCTTCCGGGGAGCTGTTTTTT | CASSFRSSGELFF
TRBJ2-7 | . | few | TRBV24-1 | TGTGCCACCAGTGTAGGGGGAGGGGGCACGGTCTACGAGCAGTACTTC | CATSVGGGGTVYEQYF
TRBJ2-1 | TRBD2 | few | TRBV2 | TGTGCCAGCAGTTCGCCTCGGACTAGCGGGAGTTGGAATGAGCAGTTCTTC | CASSSPRTSGSWNEQFF
TRBJ2-7 | . | few | TRBV6-1 | TGTGCCACCCGGAACTACGAGCAGTACTTC | CATRNYEQYF
TRBJ1-1 | . | . | TRBV19 | TGTGCCAGTAGCATCAACAGGGCCACTGAAGCTTTCTTT | CASSINRATEAFF
TRBJ2-2 | . | few | TRBV7-2 | TGTGCCAGCAGCTTCTGGACCGGGGAGCTGTTTTTT | CASSFWTGELFF
TRBJ2-1 | . | few | TRBV20-1 | TGCAGTGGTATGAGACGGACGTACAATGAGCAGTTCTTC | CSGMRRTYNEQFF
TRBJ2-6 | . | . | TRBV11-2 | TGTGCCAGCAGCTTAGCTCAGGGTATCTCCGGGGCCAACGTCCTGACTTTC | CASSLAQGISGANVLTF
TRBJ2-5 | TRBD2 | once | TRBV4-2 | TGTGCCAGCAGCCAAGATCCCGGTAGCGGGAGGGCGGGGGAGACCCAGTACTTC | CASSQDPGSGRAGETQYF
TRBJ1-2 | TRBD1 | few | TRBV10-3 | TGTGCCATCAGCGGCGACAGGGCTGGCTATGGCTACACCTTC | CAISGDRAGYGYTF
TRBJ1-1 | . | few | TRBV27 | TGTGCCAGCAGTTGGGAGGGCACCCGGAACACTGAAGCTTTCTTT | CASSWEGTRNTEAFF
TRBJ1-6 | . | . | TRBV9 | TGTGCCAGCAGCGTAGCTGGGGGGCGACGGTCACCCCTCCACTTT | CASSVAGGRRSPLHF
TRBJ2-7 | . | few | TRBV12-3/TRBV12-4 | TGTGCCAGCTCCCGGGGGGCCGCCTACGAGCAGTACTTC | CASSRGAAYEQYF
TRBJ1-2 | . | few | TRBV3-1 | TGTGCCAGCAGCCAAGATTCCCTCCTGAACTATGGCTACACCTTC | CASSQDSLLNYGYTF
TRBJ2-3 | . | few | TRBV11-1 | TGTGCCAGCAGCGCTCCCTGGGGTTTGGAAACAGATACGCAGTATTTT | CASSAPWGLETDTQYF
TRBJ2-7 | TRBD2 | . | TRBV12-3/TRBV12-4 | TGTGCCAGCATTGACCTAGCGGGAGCCAACGAGCAGTACTTC | CASIDLAGANEQYF
TRBJ2-7 | . | . | TRBV5-1 | TGCGCCAGCAGCTCGCCGGGGACCTACGAGCAGTACTTC | CASSSPGTYEQYF
TRBJ1-1 | . | . | TRBV12-3/TRBV12-4 | TGTGCCAGCAGTCCCCAGGCGTTTGAAGCTTTCTTT | CASSPQAFEAFF
TRBJ2-3 | TRBD2 | few | TRBV19 | TGTGCCAGTAACAGTAGGAGCGGGAGCGGGGGCGCAGATACGCAGTATTTT | CASNSRSGSGGADTQYF
TRBJ1-2 | TRBD1 | . | TRBV6-5 | TGTGCCAGCAGACGCCGCGGACAGGGGGCCGGTGGCTACACCTTC | CASRRRGQGAGGYTF
TRBJ2-7 | . | . | TRBV5-1 | TGCGCCAGCAGTCCCCGGGTGGGGCCCCACGAGCAGTACTTC | CASSPRVGPHEQYF
TRBJ2-1 | . | . | TRBV12-3/TRBV12-4 | TGTGCCAGCAGTTCCCCAGGAGGGGGGAGCTACAATGAGCAGTTCTTC | CASSSPGGGSYNEQFF
TRBJ2-2 | TRBD1 | . | TRBV2 | TGTGCCAGCAGTGGGGGACAGGGGCGCACCGGGGAGCTGTTTTTT | CASSGGQGRTGELFF
TRBJ1-6 | . | . | TRBV12-3/TRBV12-4 | TGTGCCAGCAGTTTCGACAGGAGAACCTATAATTCACCCCTCCACTTT | CASSFDRRTYNSPLHF
TRBJ1-2 | . | . | TRBV25-1 | TGTGCCAGCAGTGGGGCATATGGCTACACCTTC | CASSGAYGYTF
TRBJ2-2 | TRBD2 | . | TRBV5-4 | TGTGCCAGCAGCTTCGGACTAGCGGGAGCTTTGGGGGAGCTGTTTTTT | CASSFGLAGALGELFF
TRBJ1-5 | . | few | TRBV24-1 | TGTGCCACCAGTTCACAGGGCCGGAATCAGCCCCAGCATTTT | CATSSQGRNQPQHF
TRBJ2-6 | . | . | TRBV4-1 | TGCGCCAGCAGCCCCGGACCGAAGTCTGGGGCCAACGTCCTGACTTTC | CASSPGPKSGANVLTF
TRBJ2-7 | . | . | TRBV5-1 | TGCGCCAGCAGCAACAACCCGGGAGTCGAGCAGTACTTC | CASSNNPGVEQYF
TRBJ2-7 | . | once | TRBV7-2 | TGTGCCAGCAGCTTATGGGGTAGGGAGCAGTACTTC | CASSLWGREQYF
TRBJ2-1 | . | . | TRBV5-1 | TGCGCCAGCAGCTTGAAGGCAGGGGTGGTTGCCCCCAATGATGAGCAGTTCTTC | CASSLKAGVVAPNDEQFF
TRBJ2-7 | . | few | TRBV9 | TGTGCCAGCAGCTCCTCAGACGGCCTGTACGAGCAGTACTTC | CASSSSDGLYEQYF
TRBJ2-2 | . | . | TRBV7-9 | TGTGCCAGCGGTTCCCCGAAACCCGGGGAGCTGTTTTTT | CASGSPKPGELFF
TRBJ2-5 | . | few | TRBV6-5 | TGTGCCAGCAGTTACTCGATGGTAGCGAGTGAGACCCAGTACTTC | CASSYSMVASETQYF
TRBJ1-5 | . | . | TRBV12-3/TRBV12-4 | TGTGCCAGCAGTTTATGGGGGGCCCAGCCCCAGCATTTT | CASSLWGAQPQHF
TRBJ2-1 | TRBD2 | . | TRBV7-2 | TGTGCCAGCAGCTTAACCGGGACTAGCGGGAGGGCCTCCAATGAGCAGTTCTTC | CASSLTGTSGRASNEQFF
TRBJ2-1 | . | few | TRBV30 | TGTGCCTGGGCTAATACAGGGTCTTGGAATGAGCAGTTCTTC | CAWANTGSWNEQFF
TRBJ2-1 | . | many | TRBV10-3 | TGTGCCATCAGTGAGTCGAATGCGGTCAACAATGAGCAGTTCTTC | CAISESNAVNNEQFF
TRBJ2-1 | . | few | TRBV7-2 | TGTGCCAGCAGCTTACTGGGCAGGGGAGGGGATGAGCAGTTCTTC | CASSLLGRGGDEQFF
TRBJ2-5 | . | . | TRBV4-2 | TGTGCCAGCAGCCAAGGGATCAGCCTCGCCAGTCAAGAGACCCAGTACTTC | CASSQGISLASQETQYF